This T cell receptor (beta chain) was retrieved from a study of identical twins. Trimming took off 5 bases at V and 2 bases at J, with 9 bases between the two ends. Germline values: CDR1 SGHAT, CDR2 FQNNGV. CDR3 size: 13 residues. MiXCR, run by TCRdb on the 5' RACE reads, gives a single entry per CDR3 protein. Counted here are some 790,000 distinct CDR3 sequences, around a sixth occurring once; the ten biggest clones make up under 15%. In this sample, this clonotype turned up a few times. These records were also assigned to another study, of T cells expressing NK-cell markers. This second study says: Restricting sorting to alpha-beta TCR T cells was achieved in several experiments by an anti-gamma-delta TCR antibody.

The sequence derives from a young woman in good health. The rearrangement joins TRBV11-2 to TRBJ2-5; unclear D gene. Sequencing input: PBMCs. The DNA for the CDR3 is TGTGCCAGCAGCCCGGAAGGTCAAGAGACCCAGTACTTC. Translating it yields CASSPEGQETQYF. Drawing the rest from reference TRBV11-2 and TRBJ2-5, the complete variable domain is EAGVAQSPRYKIIEKRQSVAFWCNPISGHATLYWYQQILGQGPKLLIQFQNNGVVDDSQLPKDRFSAERLKGVDSTLKIQPAKLEDSAVYLCASSPEGQETQYFGPGTRLLVL.